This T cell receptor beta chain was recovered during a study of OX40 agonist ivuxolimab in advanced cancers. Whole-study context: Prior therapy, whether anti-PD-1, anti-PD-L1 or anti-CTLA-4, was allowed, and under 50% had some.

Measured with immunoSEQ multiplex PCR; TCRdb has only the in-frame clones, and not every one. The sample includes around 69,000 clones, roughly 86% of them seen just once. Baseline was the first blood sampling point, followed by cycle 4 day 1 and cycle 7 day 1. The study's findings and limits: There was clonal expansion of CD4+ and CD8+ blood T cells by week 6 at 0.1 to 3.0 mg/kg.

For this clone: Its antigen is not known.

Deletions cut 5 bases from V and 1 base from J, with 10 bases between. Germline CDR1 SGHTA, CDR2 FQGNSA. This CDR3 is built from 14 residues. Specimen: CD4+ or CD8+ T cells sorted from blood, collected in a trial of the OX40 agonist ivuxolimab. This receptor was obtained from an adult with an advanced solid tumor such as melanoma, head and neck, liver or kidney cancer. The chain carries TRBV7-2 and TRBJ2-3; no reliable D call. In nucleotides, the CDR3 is TGTGCCAGCAGCCTAGACATGGGCACAGATACGCAGTATTTT. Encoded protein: CASSLDMGTDTQYF.